This entry features one T cell receptor beta chain sequence. The data were taken from a study of cytomegalovirus exposure and HLA in healthy donors. Whole-study context: An earlier analysis found fewer than 140 million unique TCR beta sequences from approximately 200 million T cells.

Use of 60 Vbeta and 13 Jbeta primers characterized the PCR. Produced via immunoSEQ multiplex PCR; TCRdb's table is partial and in-frame only. This table has approximately 170,000 clones, 70% to 90% appearing once. The CDR3 length is 14 residues. Trimming took off 0 bases at V and 6 bases at J, with 12 bases between the two ends. Germline-derived CDR1 and CDR2 are SGHDT and YYEEEE. Input material: PBMCs. The gene calls are TRBV5-6 and TRBJ1-1; D is possibly TRBD1 (6 bases). The origin of this receptor is a male donor in good health and CMV-seronegative. The CDR3 loop is CASSLDRERAEAFF. CDR3 nucleotide sequence: TGTGCCAGCAGCTTGGACAGGGAAAGGGCTGAAGCTTTCTTT. Together with reference TRBV5-6 and TRBJ1-1, the CDR3 gives the full variable domain: DAGVTQSPTHLIKTRGQQVTLRCSPKSGHDTVSWYQQALGQGPQFIFQYYEEEERQRGNFPDRFSGHQFPNYSSELNVNALLLGDSALYLCASSLDRERAEAFFGQGTRLTVV.